The 2 T cell receptor beta chains below all came from one sample that was sequenced in a study of beta chain features in type 1 diabetes. The study reverse transcribed the entire isolated RNA, so it sequenced expressed TCRB transcripts. This table comes from immunoSEQ multiplex PCR, and its TCRdb copy is limited to in-frame clones, with some not included. The sample holds hundreds of thousands of clones, about 14% seen once. The specimen was naive CD4+ T cells from blood. Receptors were obtained from a man younger than 35 in good health.

The chain carries TRBV7-9 and TRBJ2-7; D may be TRBD1 (6 bases). Germline V gene lookup returns CDR1 SEHNR and CDR2 FQNEAQ (reference sequence). The CDR3 loop spans 14 amino acids. V was trimmed by 6 bases and J by 3 bases, leaving 15 bases between them. The CDR3 sequence is CASSIRQDDYEQYF. The CDR3 DNA reads TGTGCCAGCAGTATTAGACAGGATGACTACGAGCAGTACTTC.

This clone occurred a few times. The chain links TRBV21-1 to TRBJ2-4. TRBV21-1 is a pseudogene. The CDR3 runs to 18 residues. CDR3 protein: CASFWDQGLRIAKNIQYF. CDR3 nucleotides: TGTGCCAGCTTCTGGGACCAAGGTTTGAGAATTGCCAAAAACATTCAGTACTTC.